This T cell receptor beta chain was identified in a study of T cell changes during pregnancy in multiple sclerosis. The table came from immunoSEQ multiplex PCR; TCRdb's copy has only in-frame clones and leaves some out. The table records roughly 42,000 clones, around nine tenths of them present only once. The CDR3 totals 15 residues. Germline-derived CDR1 and CDR2 are LGHNA and YSLEER. Trimming took off 2 bases at V and 0 bases at J, with 8 bases between the two ends. The chain carries TRBV4-3 and TRBJ2-4; weak D call: TRBD1 (6 bases). The TCR originated in a female donor with multiple sclerosis, enrolled in a pregnancy study. This material consisted of CD8+ T cells from peripheral blood mononuclear cells, taken in the third trimester of pregnancy. The CDR3 region has the DNA TGCGCCAGCAGCCAAAACAGGGAAGCCAAAAACATTCAGTACTTC. Protein: CASSQNREAKNIQYF.